This passage covers 15 T cell receptor beta chains from one sample sequenced in a study of Graves' ophthalmopathy and Graves' hyperthyroidism. Researchers took RNA transcripts and amplified TCR beta CDR3 regions from them. Second-round multiplex PCR came after a first-round RT-PCR that employed HTBI primers. Each CDR3 protein is one row after TCRdb ran MiXCR on the multiplex PCR reads. The table lists 400,000 or so distinct CDR3 sequences, roughly 15% of them singletons, with roughly 7% in the top ten. The sequencing sample was made of peripheral blood. These receptors were collected from a woman aged 18-29 years with stable Graves' hyperthyroidism.

V gene TRBV12-3 or TRBV12-4 combines with J gene TRBJ2-7; 8 bases map to TRBD2. The CDR3 is 15 amino acids. V dropped 6 bases and J dropped 3; count of bases not matched to a gene: 10. CDR3 region: CASRGAGEKFYEQYF. For the CDR3, the DNA is TGTGCCAGCAGGGGAGCGGGAGAAAAATTCTACGAGCAGTACTTC.

This clonotype showed up just a few times. CDR3 sequence: CASSELAGRGTDTQYF. CDR3 nucleotide sequence: TGTGCCAGCAGTGAACTAGCGGGGCGGGGCACAGATACGCAGTATTTT. The genes are TRBV6-1 and TRBJ2-3; 9 positions match TRBD2. This CDR3 is 16 amino acids long. Germline assignment: CDR1 MNHNS and CDR2 SASEGT. After removal of 2 bases from V and 1 base from J, the junction contained 4 bases not matched to a gene.

This clonotype was seen ten or more times. This chain uses TRBV12-3 or TRBV12-4 with TRBJ1-5; 7 positions match TRBD1. The CDR3 is 18 amino acids. V lost 1 base to trimming and J lost 0 bases; unmatched junction nucleotides: 9. The CDR3 nucleotides are TGTGCCAGCAGTTTAGGTTTTGAGGGACAGATTAGCAATCAGCCCCAGCATTTT. Translation gives CASSLGFEGQISNQPQHF.

This clonotype was counted many times. This chain joins TRBV19 and TRBJ2-5, with TRBD1 matching over 10 bases. Germline loops: CDR1 LNHDA, CDR2 SQIVND (reference sequence). The CDR3 length is 15 residues. The ends lost 3 bases at V and 4 bases at J; junction bases unmatched: 5. The CDR3 region is CASSMLGTGVETQYF. The CDR3 DNA follows: TGTGCCAGTAGTATGCTGGGGACAGGGGTAGAGACCCAGTACTTC. Full variable domain (outside the CDR3, taken from reference TRBV19 and TRBJ2-5): DGGITQSPKYLFRKEGQNVTLSCEQNLNHDAMYWYRQDPGQGLRLIYYSQIVNDFQKGDIAEGYSVSREKKESFPLTVTSAQKNPTAFYLCASSMLGTGVETQYFGPGTRLLVL.

The gene calls are TRBV6-2 or TRBV6-3 and TRBJ1-5; D call uncertain. Germline V gives CDR1 MNHEY, CDR2 SVGEGT. This CDR3 is built from 13 residues. V shed 4 bases and J shed 6 bases, with 10 bases lying between them. The CDR3 nucleotides are TGTGCCAGCAGTTGGGCGGAAGGTCAGCCCCAGCATTTT. This translates into CASSWAEGQPQHF.

This clonotype was detected many times. The V and J genes are TRBV12-3 or TRBV12-4 and TRBJ2-7, with D possibly being TRBD1 or TRBD2 (6 bases each). The CDR3 has 14 amino acids. Trimming pared 2 bases from V and 3 bases from J, leaving 11 bases between. Written as DNA, the CDR3 is TGTGCCAGCAGTTTACGGGGGCCCGTCTACGAGCAGTACTTC. It encodes CASSLRGPVYEQYF.

As regards this clonotype: At one end the junction does not follow the germline gene, possibly because of a read error. This chain uses TRBV6-2 or TRBV6-3 with TRBJ1-6; D perhaps matches TRBD1 (6 bases). Germline V CDR1 and CDR2: MNHEY, SVGEGT. The CDR3 covers 13 residues. The CDR3 DNA reads TGTGCCACCCTCAGTCAGGGGCATTCACACCTCCACTTT. As protein: CATLSQGHSHLHF.

This clonotype was detected ten times or more. The chain has TRBV6-2 or TRBV6-3 and TRBJ2-5; perhaps TRBD1 as D (6 bases). Trimming cost V 6 bases and J 5 bases, with 13 bases left between them. This CDR3 has 13 residues. The germline gives CDR1 MNHEY, CDR2 SVGEGT. The DNA for the CDR3 is TGTGCCAGCAGCCTACAGGGAACGGAGACCCAGTACTTC. It codes for CASSLQGTETQYF.

The table lists this clonotype with many counts. The chain has TRBV6-6 and TRBJ1-6; a weak D match, TRBD1 (5 bases). CDR3 length: 13 amino acids. Germline CDR1 MNHNY, CDR2 SVGAGI (reference sequence). With 6 bases removed from V and 8 bases from J, the gap between germline ends came to 11 bases. CDR3 in amino acids: CASRGGGDSPLHF. CDR3 DNA: TGTGCCAGCAGGGGGGGGGGGGATTCACCCCTCCACTTT.

This clonotype was observed at least ten times. The rearrangement joins TRBV19 to TRBJ1-1, with D perhaps matching TRBD1 (5 bases). The CDR3 runs 13 residues. Germline V CDR1 and CDR2: LNHDA, SQIVND (reference sequence). Trimming pared 7 bases from V and 3 bases from J, leaving 12 bases between. This CDR3 is CASTLRGDTEAFF. CDR3 bases: TGTGCCAGTACCCTCCGGGGGGACACTGAAGCTTTCTTT.

This clonotype has at least ten counts. Because the CDR3 is missing its conserved closing phenylalanine or tryptophan, this is likely a read error. The rearrangement joins TRBV7-3 to TRBJ1-1; D call uncertain. Trimming removed 8 bases from V and 3 bases from J, with 16 bases in between. Germline values: CDR1 SGHTA, CDR2 FQGTGA. The CDR3 covers 14 residues. CDR3 nucleotide sequence: TGTGCCAGCCGACTTCGACGAGGTGACACTGAAGCTTTCCTT. This encodes CASRLRRGDTEAFL.

A few counts support this clonotype. The chain employs TRBV4-1 and TRBJ1-2, with D perhaps matching TRBD1 (6 bases). Looked up from germline, CDR1 is MGHRA and CDR2 is YSYEKL. The CDR3 has 14 residues. V shed 0 bases and J shed 8 bases, with 13 bases lying between them. The CDR3 reads CASSQDYQGLGYTF. As DNA, the CDR3 is TGCGCCAGCAGCCAAGATTACCAGGGGCTCGGCTACACCTTC.

This clonotype was recorded at least ten times. This chain joins TRBV7-2 and TRBJ1-1; D uncertain. V lost 4 bases and J lost 0, with 3 bases in between. The CDR3 runs 12 residues. Per germline, CDR1 SGHTA and CDR2 FQGNSA. CDR3 in DNA: TGTGCCAGCAGCTGGATGAACACTGAAGCTTTCTTT. It yields the protein CASSWMNTEAFF.

This clonotype was observed at least ten times. This chain joins TRBV2 and TRBJ1-2, with 10 bases aligning to TRBD1. Per germline, CDR1 SNHLY and CDR2 FYNNEI. Trimming removed 6 bases from V and 4 bases from J; junction bases left unmatched: 17. CDR3 length equals 18 residues. The DNA of the CDR3 is TGTGCCAGCAGGAATAGCGGGACAGGGGCAGCAACGGGCTATGGCTACACCTTC. It codes for CASRNSGTGAATGYGYTF.

This clonotype was found a few times. The rearrangement joins TRBV2 to TRBJ2-2; 16 nucleotides match TRBD2. CDR1 and CDR2 from the germline V gene are SNHLY and FYNNEI. The ends lost 3 bases at V and 3 bases at J; junction bases unmatched: 7. The CDR3 is 19 residues long. CDR3 loop: CASSDPGLAGGPDTGELFF. DNA of the CDR3: TGTGCCAGCAGTGATCCGGGACTAGCGGGGGGGCCTGACACCGGGGAGCTGTTTTTT. Together with reference TRBV2 and TRBJ2-2, the CDR3 gives the full variable domain: EPEVTQTPSHQVTQMGQEVILRCVPISNHLYFYWYRQILGQKVEFLVSFYNNEISEKSEIFDDQFSVERPDGSNFTLKIRSTKLEDSAMYFCASSDPGLAGGPDTGELFFGEGSRLTVL.